This T cell receptor (beta chain) was captured by sequencing in a study of shared clonotypes between healthy human individuals. General observations from the study: Researchers sampled blood only, noting tissue repertoires likely differ. For naive CD4 cells, roughly 5% of clonotypes were shared across a handful of donors.

This clone was seen a single time. Antigen specificity is unknown. This CDR3 comprises 13 residues. CDR1 MGHRA and CDR2 YSYEKL come from the germline V gene. In CD8 memory, CD45RO+ cells were put together with CCR7-negative CD45RA+ TemRA cells. Sequenced by immunoSEQ multiplex PCR; TCRdb stores in-frame clones only, minus some. The table has around 100,000 clones, about 67% seen once. The specimen was memory CD8+ T cells sorted from blood. The subset was: CD45RO+ cells pooled with CCR7-negative TemRA cells. The J gene is TRBJ2-5, the V gene TRBV4-1; D is possibly TRBD2 (6 bases). The better agreement between TRBJ2-7 and the DNA end casts doubt on the J call. This TCR derives from a woman aged 25 to 45 in good health. CDR3 amino acids: CASSQGLDYEQYF. CDR3 nucleotides: TGCGCCAGCAGCCAAGGACTAGACTACGAGCAGTACTTC.